This entry features one TCR beta chain sequence. What it recognizes is unknown. These data belong to a study of cytomegalovirus exposure and HLA in healthy donors. Across the study: Early released data comprised 75 million to 100 million unique TCRs from HLA-typed donors. Study-wide results and caveats: The HLA-A and HLA-B alleles of most subjects were reportedly predicted accurately from TCR beta sequences.

60 Vbeta and 13 Jbeta primers were used in PCR. Libraries were prepared by immunoSEQ multiplex PCR; TCRdb keeps only in-frame clonotypes and omits some of them. The sample has about 190,000 clones, 75% to 90% seen once. V was pared by 5 bases and J by 6 bases, with 13 bases between. CDR1 is SGDLS and CDR2 is YYNGEE in the germline V gene. This CDR3 is built from 13 residues. This sequence joins TRBV9 and TRBJ2-3, with unresolved D. Sequenced sample: PBMCs. This clonotype originated in a woman aged 25 to 45 in good health and CMV-seronegative. The CDR3 nucleotides are TGTGCCAGCAGGGGCCCCGGATCGGATACGCAGTATTTT. This translates into CASRGPGSDTQYF.